This TCR beta chain was profiled in a study of T cells after posttransplantation cyclophosphamide. Deletions cut 8 bases from V and 0 bases from J, with 14 bases between. The CDR3 has 14 amino acids. CDR1 SNHLY and CDR2 FYNNEI come from the germline V gene. The table lists this clone with a count of one. No antigen is known for it. Clones were read by immunoSEQ multiplex PCR, and TCRdb kept only the in-frame ones, dropping some. The sample yields approximately 45,000 clones, about 90% seen once. Findings of the study overall: Donor-recipient repertoire similarity was low at 1-2 months, rising over year one.

This receptor was taken from a woman aged 45 to 65 in good health and a related stem cell transplant donor. The chain has TRBV2 and TRBJ2-7; D is possibly TRBD1 (6 bases). The sample consisted of PBMCs. This CDR3 reads CASDGDTFSYEQYF. Written as DNA, the CDR3 is TGTGCCAGCGATGGGGACACCTTCTCCTACGAGCAGTACTTC.